The entry below describes one TCR beta chain. Libraries were prepared by immunoSEQ multiplex PCR; TCRdb keeps only in-frame clonotypes and omits some of them. Of approximately 42,000 clones listed, roughly 77% are singletons. This entry is derived from a study of neoadjuvant anti-PD-1 for oral cavity cancer. Noted time point: after neoadjuvant nivolumab, at surgical resection. The sequence was obtained from a person aged 35 to 85 with oral cavity squamous cell carcinoma. This material consisted of PBMCs, taken after nivolumab (anti-PD-1) treatment.

In DNA, the CDR3 is TGCAGCGTCTCAGGTGGCAGCTCGGTCACCGGGGAGCTGTTTTTT. It is translated as CSVSGGSSVTGELFF. This sequence joins TRBV29-1 and TRBJ2-2; D remains ambiguous. The CDR3 has 15 amino acids. Per the germline V gene, CDR1 is SQVTM and CDR2 is ANQGSEA. V lost 6 bases and J lost 4, with 18 bases in between.